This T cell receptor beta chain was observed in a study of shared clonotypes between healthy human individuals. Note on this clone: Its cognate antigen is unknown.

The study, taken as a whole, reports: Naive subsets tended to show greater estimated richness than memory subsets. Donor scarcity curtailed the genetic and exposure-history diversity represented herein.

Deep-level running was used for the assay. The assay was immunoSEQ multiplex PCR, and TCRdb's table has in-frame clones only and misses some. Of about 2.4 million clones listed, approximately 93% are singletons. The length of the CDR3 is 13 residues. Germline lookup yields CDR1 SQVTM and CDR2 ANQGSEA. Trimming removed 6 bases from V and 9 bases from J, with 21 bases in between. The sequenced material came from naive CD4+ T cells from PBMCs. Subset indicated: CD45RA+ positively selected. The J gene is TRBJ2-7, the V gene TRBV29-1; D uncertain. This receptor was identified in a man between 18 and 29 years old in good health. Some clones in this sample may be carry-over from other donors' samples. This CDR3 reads CSVAARGRNTQYF. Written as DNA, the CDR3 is TGCAGCGTCGCCGCGCGCGGCCGTAATACGCAGTACTTC.